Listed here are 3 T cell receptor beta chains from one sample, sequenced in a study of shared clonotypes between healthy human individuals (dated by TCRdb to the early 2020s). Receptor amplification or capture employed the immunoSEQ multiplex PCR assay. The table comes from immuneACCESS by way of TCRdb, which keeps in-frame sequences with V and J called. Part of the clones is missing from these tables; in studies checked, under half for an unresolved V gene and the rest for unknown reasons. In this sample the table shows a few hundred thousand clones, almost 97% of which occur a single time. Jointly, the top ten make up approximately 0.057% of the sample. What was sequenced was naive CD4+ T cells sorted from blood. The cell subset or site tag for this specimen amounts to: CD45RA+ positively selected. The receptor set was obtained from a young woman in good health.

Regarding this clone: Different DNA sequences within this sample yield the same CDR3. The CDR3 DNA reads as TGTGCCAGCCCGGCTAGCGGGAGGTATAGGTACGAGCAGTACTTC. Its protein is CASPASGRYRYEQYF. The chain combines TRBV6-1 with TRBJ2-7; 11 bases line up with TRBD2. This CDR3 region has 15 residues. Germline V CDR1 and CDR2: MNHNS, SASEGT. With 8 bases clipped from V and 4 bases from J, the junction kept 10 bases outside the gene matches.

The CDR3 is CASSLERGEQFF. The CDR3, as DNA: TGTGCCAGCAGCCTCGAGCGGGGTGAGCAGTTCTTC. The chain recombines TRBV14 with TRBJ2-1; TRBD2 matches at 7 bases. Germline trimming cut 4 bases from V and 9 bases from J; bases unmatched to any gene: 3. The CDR3 has 12 amino acids. CDR1 and CDR2 from the germline V gene are SGHDN and FVKESK. Looking up the rest from reference TRBV14 and TRBJ2-1 gives the full variable domain: EAGVTQFPSHSVIEKGQTVTLRCDPISGHDNLYWYRRVMGKEIKFLLHFVKESKQDESGMPNNRFLAERTGGTYSTLKVQPAELEDSGVYFCASSLERGEQFFGPGTRLTVL.

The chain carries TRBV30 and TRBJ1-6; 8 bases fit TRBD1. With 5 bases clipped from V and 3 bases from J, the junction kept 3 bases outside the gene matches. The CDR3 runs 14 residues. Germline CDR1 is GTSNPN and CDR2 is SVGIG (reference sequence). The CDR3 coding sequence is TGTGCCTGGGGACAGGGACTCTATAATTCACCCCTCCACTTT. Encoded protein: CAWGQGLYNSPLHF.